This TCR beta chain was observed in a study of T cell clonotyping in hematopoietic cell transplantation (dated by TCRdb to 2020 to 2023). Notes on the research overall: Pretransplant samples from recipients were collected after cytoreduction. A total of 130 to 150 blood samples were collected in the study from roughly 33 consecutive transplant recipients and their related donors. Recruitment of patients ran from 2015 to early 2017, and follow-up continued until late 2020 or until death. Results and caveats for the whole study, not just this receptor: Recipient TCR diversity fell after transplant, with pathologically expanded clonotypes rising progressively from day 30 to day 180. Broader posttransplant TCR repertoire diversity was predicted by donor and pretransplant recipient Inverse Simpson Index values. Sample size was limited, and cells were not sorted, so CD4 and CD8 repertoire contributions could not be separated. Recipient repertoires showed only a small fraction of overlap with donor repertoires, and over 95% appeared de novo at the given depth.

The germline V gene yields ENHRY for CDR1 and SYGVKD for CDR2. V and J lose 3 bases and 1 base, and a span of 15 bases separates them. The CDR3 holds 16 amino acids from the cysteine to the phenylalanine. Just the 48-base CDR3 DNA is kept, in frame starting at base 1. The immunoSEQ assay, a bias-controlled multiplex PCR using V- and J-specific primers, was used to amplify TCR beta CDR3 regions from genomic DNA. A second PCR step added a proprietary barcode and Illumina adapter sequences to the CDR3 amplicons. CDR3 libraries were sequenced on an Illumina MiSeq instrument. From the authors' description of their analysis: immunoSEQ Analyzer 3.0 was used for export and quality control, with R Bioconductor and Immunarch used for downstream analyses. Only productive rearrangements in the normalized downsampled data set went into calculating the repertoire metrics. In the normalized cohort, a clonotype counted as pathologically expanded if the clonotype was larger than 5 templates. The Inverse Simpson Index served as the measure of repertoire diversity. CMV-specificity analyses were carried out on the non-normalized data set to capture all clonotypes. The clones in this table, taken by TCRdb from immuneACCESS, are in-frame only. Not every clone is retained; where verified, under half of the shortfall comes from an unresolved V gene, and the cause of the rest is unknown. The D gene and trimming were derived from the DNA, and the V and J assignments and clone size from that table. Within this sample are 25,000 to 30,000 clones, with approximately 81% of them counted one time only. The ten largest clones add up to over 1.5% of the sample.

About this clone itself: Its binding antigen is unknown. The sample holds no much larger clone one base away, and base qualities are not on file.

The meaning of the sample's time point label: recipient sample about 28 days before transplant, after cytoreduction. Recipient blood was collected about 28 days before transplant and at days 30, 100 and 180 after transplant. Using Nuclei Lysis Solution, genomic DNA was extracted from unfractionated peripheral blood mononuclear cells that were either fresh or cryopreserved. Rearrangement joined TRBV10-3 to TRBJ1-2; TRBD1 is a weak D gene call, 6 bases matching. Sequenced material: peripheral blood mononuclear cells, taken before stem cell transplant. This clonotype was sampled from a man in his forties with acute myeloid leukemia. Some clones in this sample may be carry-over from other donors' samples. This receptor carries the CDR3 CAISDPRTALNYGYTF. The DNA is TGTGCCATCAGTGACCCCCGGACAGCCCTTAACTATGGCTACACCTTC.